Below, 9 T cell receptor beta chains from the same sample are listed, as sequenced in a study of T-cell reconstitution after alpha-beta-depleted transplantation in children. Preparing the TCRbeta library involved the use of unique molecular identifiers. TCRdb fed the PCR reads into MiXCR, producing one record per CDR3 protein. The data hold approximately 980,000 distinct CDR3 sequences, with roughly 29% observed a single time. Here the sequenced sample was PBMCs, mostly from graft donor cells, taken 360 days after TCRalphabeta/CD19-depleted stem cell transplant. These receptors all stem from a boy younger than two who had a stem cell transplant for SCID, so the T cells may come from the graft donor.

The chain is built from TRBV11-2 and TRBJ2-3, with D unresolved. Looked up from germline, CDR1 is SGHAT and CDR2 is FQNNGV. V lost 0 bases and J 5 bases, leaving 9 bases between the germline ends. The CDR3 covers 14 residues. The CDR3 is CASSLDRPEDTQYF. As DNA, the CDR3 is TGTGCCAGCAGCTTAGATCGGCCAGAAGATACGCAGTATTTT.

This chain connects TRBV7-2 to TRBJ1-5; tentatively, D is TRBD1 (5 bases). Trimming removed 1 base at V and 5 bases at J, with 12 bases between. From germline, CDR1 is SGHTA and CDR2 FQGNSA. This CDR3 has 15 residues. DNA of the CDR3: TGTGCCAGCAGCTTAGTGGGGCAGCTTTATCAGCCCCAGCATTTT. It is translated as CASSLVGQLYQPQHF.

Only a few counts were recorded for this clonotype. The chain joins TRBV12-3 or TRBV12-4 to TRBJ1-4, with no clear D. V was cut by 4 bases and J by 3 bases, with 9 bases left in between. CDR3 size: 14 residues. This CDR3 reads CASSWTAPNEKLFF. The DNA for the CDR3 is TGTGCCAGCAGTTGGACGGCACCTAATGAAAAACTGTTTTTT.

The sample holds many counts of this clonotype. V usage is TRBV6-1 and J usage is TRBJ2-1; TRBD2 might be the D (7 bases). Germline values: CDR1 MNHNS, CDR2 SASEGT. Trimming cost V 6 bases and J 12 bases, with 24 bases left between them. This CDR3 contains 15 residues. The CDR3 loop is CASSGPRGAIRGQFF. In nucleotides, the CDR3 is TGTGCCAGCAGCGGCCCTCGGGGGGCCATTCGGGGGCAGTTCTTC.

The CDR3 sequence is CASSLKKGIGKLAGTEETQYF. CDR3 nucleotides: TGTGCCAGCAGCTTAAAGAAGGGAATTGGGAAACTAGCGGGAACTGAAGAGACCCAGTACTTC. This sequence joins TRBV7-3 and TRBJ2-5; 10 bases align to TRBD2. CDR1 is SGHTA, CDR2 FQGTGA, per germline. This CDR3 spans 21 amino acids. The J segment lost 3 bases and the V segment lost 1 base, leaving 20 bases of the junction unmatched.

V and J are TRBV5-1 and TRBJ2-6, with D possibly being TRBD1 (5 bases). V was pared by 4 bases and J by 0 bases, with 17 bases between. Germline CDR1 and CDR2: SGHRS and YFSETQ. CDR3 length equals 18 residues. The CDR3 reads CASSQVFDSLSGANVLTF. The CDR3 DNA follows: TGCGCCAGCAGCCAAGTTTTTGACAGCCTCTCTGGGGCCAACGTCCTGACTTTC. The full variable domain, its missing parts supplied by reference TRBV5-1 and TRBJ2-6, is KAGVTQTPRYLIKTRGQQVTLSCSPISGHRSVSWYQQTPGQGLQFLFEYFSETQRNKGNFPGRFSGRQFSNSRSEMNVSTLELGDSALYLCASSQVFDSLSGANVLTFGAGSRLTVL.

The CDR3 DNA reads TGTGCCAGCAGCCGCCGGGGCTCCTATGGCTACACCTTC. The encoded protein is CASSRRGSYGYTF. The V call is TRBV11-1, the J call TRBJ1-2, with D maybe TRBD1 (5 bases). Germline loops: CDR1 SGHAT, CDR2 FQDESV (reference sequence). The V end was cut by 5 bases, the J end by 4 bases, with 11 bases between. This CDR3 is built from 13 residues.

This clonotype was seen only a few times. V is TRBV7-2 and J is TRBJ2-5; TRBD1 aligns across 7 bases. V trimming: 5 bases; J trimming: 4 bases; junction bases outside the gene matches: 13. CDR3 length: 16 residues. Germline V gene lookup returns CDR1 SGHTA and CDR2 FQGNSA. DNA of the CDR3: TGTGCCAGCAGCCCATCCCCGGGACAGCGCATAGAGACCCAGTACTTC. As protein: CASSPSPGQRIETQYF.

The chain couples TRBV12-3 or TRBV12-4 to TRBJ2-7; D unclear. The CDR3 covers 12 residues. V was shortened by 3 bases and J by 3 bases, with 6 bases between the two germline ends. The CDR3 is CASSFNYYEQYF. The CDR3 DNA sequence: TGTGCCAGCAGTTTTAATTACTACGAGCAGTACTTC.